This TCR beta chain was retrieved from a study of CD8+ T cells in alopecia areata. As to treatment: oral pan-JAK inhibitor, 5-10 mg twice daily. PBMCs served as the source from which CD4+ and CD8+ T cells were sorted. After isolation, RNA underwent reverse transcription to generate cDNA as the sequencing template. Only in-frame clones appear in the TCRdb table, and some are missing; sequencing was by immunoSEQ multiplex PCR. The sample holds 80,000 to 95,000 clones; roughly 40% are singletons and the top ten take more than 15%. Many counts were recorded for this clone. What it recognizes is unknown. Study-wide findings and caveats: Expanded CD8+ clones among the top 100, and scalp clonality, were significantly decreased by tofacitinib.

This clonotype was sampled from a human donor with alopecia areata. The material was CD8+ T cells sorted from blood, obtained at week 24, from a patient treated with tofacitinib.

The chain's CDR3 is CSVGTGNQPQHF. CDR3 DNA sequence: TGCAGCGTTGGAACAGGGAATCAGCCCCAGCATTTT. The chain joins TRBV29-1 to TRBJ1-5, with a possible D match to TRBD1 (6 bases). The ends were cut back, 4 bases at V and 4 bases at J, with 8 bases in the middle. CDR1 SQVTM and CDR2 ANQGSEA come from the germline V gene. The CDR3 runs to 12 residues.